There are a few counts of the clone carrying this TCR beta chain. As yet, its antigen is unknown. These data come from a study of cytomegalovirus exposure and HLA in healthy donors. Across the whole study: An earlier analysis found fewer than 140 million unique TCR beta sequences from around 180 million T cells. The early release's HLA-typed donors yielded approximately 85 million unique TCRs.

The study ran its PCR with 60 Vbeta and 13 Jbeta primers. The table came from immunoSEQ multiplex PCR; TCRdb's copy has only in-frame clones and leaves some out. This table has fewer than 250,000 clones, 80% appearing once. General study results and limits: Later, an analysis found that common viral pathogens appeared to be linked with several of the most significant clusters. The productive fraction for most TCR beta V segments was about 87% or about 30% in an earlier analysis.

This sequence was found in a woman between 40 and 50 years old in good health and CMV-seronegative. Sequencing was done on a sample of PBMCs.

The CDR3 is CASSILASGRSPYEQYF. The DNA of the CDR3 is TGTGCCAGTAGTATACTGGCTAGCGGGCGAAGCCCCTACGAGCAGTACTTC. V gene TRBV19 combines with J gene TRBJ2-7; 8 bases fit TRBD2. Germline-derived CDR1 and CDR2 are LNHDA and SQIVND (reference sequence). The junction had 11 bases not matched to a gene; V was cut back by 2 bases and J by 2 bases. CDR3 size: 17 residues.